This T cell receptor (beta chain) derives from a study of T-cell reconstitution after alpha-beta-depleted transplantation in children. Study conclusions and caveats: T cells produced anew were the main source of T-cell counts and diversity one year after transplant. The high TCRbeta diversity at day 60 in some patients came from surviving recipient T cells and thymic progenitors.

With 4 bases removed from V and 3 bases from J, the gap between germline ends came to 13 bases. CDR1 MDHEN and CDR2 SYDVKM come from the germline V gene. The CDR3 is made up of 14 amino acids. Unique molecular identifiers were used in preparing the TCRbeta library. TCRdb re-called the PCR reads through MiXCR, storing one row per CDR3 protein. This sample has hundreds of thousands of distinct CDR3 sequences; around 15% occur once, and the top ten carry less than 30%. On this clonotype: The antigen remains undetermined.

The V and J genes are TRBV28 and TRBJ2-7; D is possibly TRBD2 (6 bases). This receptor was taken from a boy under three years old who had a stem cell transplant for Wiskott-Aldrich syndrome, so the T cells may come from the graft donor. The sequences come from PBMCs, mostly from graft donor cells, collected 360 days after TCRalphabeta/CD19-depleted stem cell transplant. The CDR3, as DNA: TGTGCCAGCAGTTGGGCGGGACTCAACTACGAGCAGTACTTC. It encodes CASSWAGLNYEQYF.